The clone carrying this T cell receptor (beta chain) was counted ten times or more. The assay was immunoSEQ multiplex PCR, and TCRdb's table has in-frame clones only and misses some. In the table there are about 290,000 clones, 89% of which are singletons. This sample is part of a study of blood T cell repertoires in COVID-19. Cohort allocation depended upon clinical history that participants reported. In Cohort 3, a recovered donor had either two negative PCRs, clearance, or symptom resolution. The V gene's germline CDR1 is SGDLS and CDR2 YYNGEE. V lost 0 bases to trimming and J lost 8 bases, with 12 bases between them. This CDR3 has 14 residues.

The TCR comes from a middle-aged woman who had recovered from COVID-19. The rearrangement uses TRBV9 and TRBJ2-1; the D gene is possibly TRBD1 (5 bases). The sequencing input was PBMCs or T cells enriched from blood (not recorded which). CDR3 loop: CASSVAGRSDEQFF. In DNA form, the CDR3 reads TGTGCCAGCAGCGTAGCAGGGCGCTCAGATGAGCAGTTCTTC.